The clone carrying this TCR beta chain was found a few times. The data were taken from a study of blood T cell repertoires in COVID-19. Study details: The United States, Italy and Spain supplied acute and convalescent COVID-19 samples. Nucleic acid was either cDNA or gDNA, and it came from T cells, B-cell-depleted T cells, or PBMCs.

Original data processing: Estimation of nucleated cell counts was performed using reference gene primer amplification. Assay: immunoSEQ multiplex PCR; the TCRdb copy retains only in-frame clones and omits some. V and J calls and clone size are those listed in that table; D and trimming were worked out from the DNA. The sample comprises some 200,000 clones, roughly 84% of which are singletons, and around 9.5% rests with the top ten. The CDR3 contains 11 residues. The germline V and J ends were trimmed by 6 bases and 2 bases, with 4 bases remaining between them. Germline V lookup: CDR1 MGHDK, CDR2 SYGVNS.

This chain connects TRBV25-1 to TRBJ1-1, with D unclear. The sequence came from a woman older than 75 with acute or convalescent COVID-19. What was sequenced was peripheral blood. CDR3 in DNA: TGTGCCAGCAGAACTAACACTGAAGCTTTCTTT. It translates to CASRTNTEAFF.